This T cell receptor (beta chain) was documented in a study of Ad26.COV2.S vaccination and SARS-CoV-2 variants. Study as a whole: Once or twice, 56 days apart, Ad26.COV2.S was delivered intramuscularly. Whole-study findings and limits: Vaccine and placebo groups showed comparable non-spike TCR breadth. Substantial post-vaccination breadth of spike-specific CD8+ and CD4+ T cell responses was reported.

Turning to this clone: What it binds is not known.

TCRdb's table, derived via immunoSEQ multiplex PCR, lists solely in-frame clones and lacks some. The table records 300,000 to 400,000 clones, around 89% of them present only once. Noted treatment: 19 received Ad26.COV2.S at low or high dose, single or two shots; a few received placebo; per-sample allocation not given. At day 63 after the first vaccine or placebo injection, samples were drawn. This adult donor, from Boston, was 18-55 years old. The V gene lost 0 bases and the J gene lost 0 bases, with 11 bases spanning the gap. From germline, CDR1 is LGHDT and CDR2 YNNKEL (reference sequence). The CDR3 covers 17 residues.

Sequenced here: peripheral blood, sampled in a trial of Ad26.COV2.S vaccine versus placebo. The chain carries TRBV3-1 (or the pseudogene TRBV3-2) and TRBJ1-4; D remains unclear. The clonotype comes from a person between 18 and 60 years old who received the Ad26.COV2.S COVID-19 vaccine or a placebo. CDR3 amino acids: CASSQDRPGATNEKLFF. The CDR3 nucleotides read TGTGCCAGCAGCCAAGATCGCCCGGGAGCAACTAATGAAAAACTGTTTTTT.